The entry that follows covers one T cell receptor beta chain sequence. The germline V gene encodes CDR1 ENHRY and CDR2 SYGVKD. After removal of 7 bases from V and 3 bases from J, the junction contained 6 bases not matched to a gene. The CDR3 has 14 residues. The entry originates in a study of blood T cell repertoires in COVID-19. Overall study: The samples span acute and convalescent COVID-19 from the United States, Italy and Spain. Sources were T cells, B-cell-depleted T cells, or PBMCs; the material itself was cDNA or gDNA.

In the authors' methods: Researchers report that nucleated cell counts were estimated from reference gene primer amplification. Using immunoSEQ multiplex PCR, the repertoire was profiled, and TCRdb retains in-frame clones only, with some absent. V and J calls and clone size are given by that table; D and trimming were obtained from the DNA. Of 120,000 to 150,000 clones in the sample, over 75% were seen once. The specimen sequenced was peripheral blood. The receptor's source is a man between 60 and 70 years old with active or convalescent COVID-19. The genes are TRBV10-3 and TRBJ1-5; 7 bases are a match to TRBD1. CDR3 protein: CAIKRGQDNQPQHF. Written as DNA, the CDR3 is TGTGCCATCAAGAGAGGACAGGACAATCAGCCCCAGCATTTT.